This T cell receptor (beta chain) comes out of a study of CD8+ T cells in alopecia areata (dated by TCRdb to the late 2010s). With respect to the entire study: Treated patients were enrolled in an open-label pilot trial of oral tofacitinib, 5 to 10 mg twice daily, for moderate-to-severe alopecia areata. Patients stayed on tofacitinib for 6 to 18 months and then had 6 months of follow-up off drug so that delayed response and recurrence could be assessed. The SALT score, which quantifies the percentage of affected scalp surface area, was used to measure disease severity in treated patients. High-throughput TCRbeta sequencing was used to examine T cell clonal expansion in alopecia areata in both the C3H/HeJ mouse model and human patients. In humans, TCRbeta sequencing was performed on scalp tissue and on sorted CD4+ and CD8+ peripheral blood T cells from healthy controls and from patients with patchy or totalis/universalis alopecia areata. Biopsies were taken from tofacitinib-treated patients at baseline and again at 4 and 24 weeks into treatment, and several of those patients also had a later scalp biopsy. Scalp clonality was compared among normal scalp (n=4), patchy alopecia areata scalp (n=8), and alopecia totalis/universalis scalp (n=8). The RNA source kit depended on sample type: the PAXgene miRNA kit for fixed scalp, the miRNeasy kit for PBMCs, and the RNeasy kit for mouse skin. Amplification of TCRbeta CDR3 regions was done by immunoSEQ multiplex PCR using 35 Vbeta forward primers and 13 Jbeta reverse primers. Here is what the overall study found, with its caveats: Scalp TCR repertoire analysis is complicated because resident alphabeta T cells in normal human skin are also sequenced, whereas mouse skin is dominated by gammadelta T cells. Lesional scalp, especially in alopecia totalis/universalis, showed higher clonality and more expanded CD8+ clones than normal scalp, suggesting antigenic drive. Many expanded lesional clones were found to persist in scalp and blood during tofacitinib treatment, and relapse after treatment cessation may be partly explained by this persistence. Tofacitinib significantly decreased scalp clonality and the number of expanded CD8+ clones among the top 100 scalp clones. Because the treated cohort was small and had only one nonresponder, larger studies are needed to examine links between baseline CD8+ expansion and response. Shared TCR sequences between patients were less evident than in mice, which may be partly attributable to HLA diversity in the patient population.

Libraries were made using the immunoSEQ multiplex PCR assay. RNA was extracted from all samples and reverse transcribed into cDNA as template for TCR sequencing. First-strand cDNA was synthesized using SuperScript III with a 2:1 mix of oligo-dT and random hexamers. Amplification bias was assessed with a synthetic immune receptor repertoire, and residual bias was removed computationally. Regarding the original processing steps: After raw reads were preprocessed to remove errors, the CDR3 was defined following IMGT conventions as running from the conserved cysteine to phenylalanine. To get clonality, Shannon entropy was normalized by log2 of the number of productive unique TCRs and the result was subtracted from 1. Whether scalp clones were CD4 or CD8 was inferred by matching scalp TCRbeta sequences against CD4 and CD8 repertoires sorted from blood. In its TCRdb copy, this immuneACCESS table keeps in-frame sequences only and misses some clones. Where compared with another copy, unresolved V genes explain less than half of these, and the others have no known cause. Clone size and the V and J calls come from that table; the DNA yielded D and trimming. The sample table shows some 190,000 clones, and approximately 49% are seen once. Together, the top ten hold 10% of the sample.

Explained via the paper, the treatment or condition label denotes: oral pan-JAK inhibitor, 5-10 mg twice daily. From alopecia areata patients, peripheral blood was collected along with lesional scalp punch biopsies. After PBMCs were isolated by density centrifugation and stained for CD3, CD4 and CD8, a FACSAria was used to sort CD4+ and CD8+ T cells. A note on this clone: Its antigen target is currently unknown. No base quality information exists; no much larger clone differs at one position.

The source was CD8+ T cells sorted from blood, collected at week 52, from a patient treated with tofacitinib. This TCR derives from a human donor with alopecia areata.

The sequenced DNA: TGTGCCAGCAGTTATCAACAGGGACACGAGCAGTACTTC. Its product reads: CASSYQQGHEQYF. Rearrangement joined TRBV27 to TRBJ2-7; TRBD1 might be the D gene, on 6 matching bases. Cut back by 4 bases and 5 bases, the V and J ends lie 12 bases apart. There are 13 amino acids in the CDR3, from cysteine to phenylalanine inclusive. Only the CDR3 part of the read is kept: 39 bases, read in frame from the first base. CDR1 MNHEY and CDR2 SMNVEV were looked up in the germline V gene (reference sequence).